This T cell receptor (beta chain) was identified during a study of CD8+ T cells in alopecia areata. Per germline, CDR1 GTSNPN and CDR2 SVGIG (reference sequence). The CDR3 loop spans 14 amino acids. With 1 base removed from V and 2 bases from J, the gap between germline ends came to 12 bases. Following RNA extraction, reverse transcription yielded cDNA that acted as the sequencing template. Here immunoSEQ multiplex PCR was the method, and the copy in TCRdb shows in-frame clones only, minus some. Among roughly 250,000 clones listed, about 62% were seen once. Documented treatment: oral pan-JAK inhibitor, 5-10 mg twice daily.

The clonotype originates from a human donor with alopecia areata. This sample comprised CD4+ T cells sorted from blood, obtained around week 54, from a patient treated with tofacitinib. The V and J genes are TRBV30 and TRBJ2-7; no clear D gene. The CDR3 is CAWSGPWATYEQYF. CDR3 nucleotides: TGTGCCTGGAGTGGACCCTGGGCGACCTACGAGCAGTACTTC.